This entry lists 2 T cell receptor beta chains sequenced from one sample in a study of T cell responses to AZD1222 COVID-19 vaccine. Profiling relied on immunoSEQ multiplex PCR, and the TCRdb table lists in-frame clones only, not all of them. The sample consists of roughly 130,000 clones, around nine tenths of them appearing once. Sequencing was performed on peripheral blood, taken 28 days after the second AZD1222 dose. The origin of the receptors is an adult who received the AZD1222 COVID-19 vaccine.

This sequence joins TRBV27 and TRBJ1-5; D uncertain. The V and J ends lost 3 bases and 4 bases respectively, with 7 bases between them. Germline V gene data show CDR1 as MNHEY and CDR2 as SMNVEV (reference sequence). The CDR3 consists of 13 residues. This CDR3 reads CASSFGLNQPQHF. In DNA, the CDR3 is TGTGCCAGCAGTTTCGGACTAAATCAGCCCCAGCATTTT.

The chain recombines TRBV4-2 with TRBJ2-7; D is uncertain. This CDR3 region has 13 residues. V was shortened by 4 bases and J by 5 bases, with 12 bases between the two germline ends. Per the germline V gene, CDR1 is LGHNA and CDR2 is YNFKEQ. For the CDR3, the DNA is TGTGCCAGCAGCCCCGGAAGGATAAACGAGCAGTACTTC. As protein: CASSPGRINEQYF.